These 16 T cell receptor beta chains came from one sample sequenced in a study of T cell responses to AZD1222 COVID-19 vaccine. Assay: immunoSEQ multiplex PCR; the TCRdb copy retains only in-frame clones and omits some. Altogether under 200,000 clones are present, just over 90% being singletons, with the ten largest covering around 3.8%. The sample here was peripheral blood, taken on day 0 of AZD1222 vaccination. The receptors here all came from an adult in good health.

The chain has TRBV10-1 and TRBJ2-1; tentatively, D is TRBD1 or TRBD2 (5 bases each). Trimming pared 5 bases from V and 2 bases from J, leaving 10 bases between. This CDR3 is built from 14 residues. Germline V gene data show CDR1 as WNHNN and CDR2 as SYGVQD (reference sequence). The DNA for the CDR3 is TGCGCCAGCAGTTTAGGGACGGCCTACAATGAGCAGTTCTTC. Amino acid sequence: CASSLGTAYNEQFF.

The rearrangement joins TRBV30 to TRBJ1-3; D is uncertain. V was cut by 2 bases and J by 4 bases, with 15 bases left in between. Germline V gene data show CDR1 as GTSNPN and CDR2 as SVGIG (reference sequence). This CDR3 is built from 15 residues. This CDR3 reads CAWSRDLLAGNTIYF. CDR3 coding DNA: TGTGCCTGGAGTAGAGATCTCTTGGCCGGAAACACCATATATTTT.

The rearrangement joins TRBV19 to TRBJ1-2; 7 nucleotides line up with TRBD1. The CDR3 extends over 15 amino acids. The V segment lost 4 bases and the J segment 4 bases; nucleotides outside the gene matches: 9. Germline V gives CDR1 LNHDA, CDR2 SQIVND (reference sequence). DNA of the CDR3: TGTGCCAGTAGTAGAGAAGACAGGGCGAGCTATGGCTACACCTTC. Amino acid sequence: CASSREDRASYGYTF.

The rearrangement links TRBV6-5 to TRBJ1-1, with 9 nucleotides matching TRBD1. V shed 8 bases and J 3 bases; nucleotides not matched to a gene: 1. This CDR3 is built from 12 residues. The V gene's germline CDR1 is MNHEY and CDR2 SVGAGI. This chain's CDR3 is CASRDRDTEAFF. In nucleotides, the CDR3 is TGTGCCAGCCGGGACAGGGACACTGAAGCTTTCTTT.

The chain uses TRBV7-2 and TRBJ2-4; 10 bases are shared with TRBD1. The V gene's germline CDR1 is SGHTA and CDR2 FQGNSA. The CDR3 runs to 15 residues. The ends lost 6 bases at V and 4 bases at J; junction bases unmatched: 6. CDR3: CASRTTGGVKNIQYF. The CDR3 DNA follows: TGTGCCAGCAGGACGACAGGGGGCGTAAAAAACATTCAGTACTTC.

This chain's CDR3 is CASSPRDSQTSSPLHF. The CDR3 DNA sequence: TGTGCCAGCTCACCCAGGGACAGTCAAACGAGTTCACCCCTCCACTTT. V gene TRBV18 combines with J gene TRBJ1-6; TRBD1 matches 7 bases. Germline V gives CDR1 KGHSH, CDR2 LQKENI. The junction had 11 bases not matched to a gene; V was cut back by 3 bases and J by 9 bases. The length of the CDR3 is 16 residues.

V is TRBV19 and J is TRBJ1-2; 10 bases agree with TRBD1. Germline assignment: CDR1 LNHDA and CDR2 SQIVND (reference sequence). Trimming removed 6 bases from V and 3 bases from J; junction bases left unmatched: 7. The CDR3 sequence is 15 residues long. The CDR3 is CASREEGQGDYGYTF. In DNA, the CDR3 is TGTGCCAGTAGAGAGGAAGGACAGGGGGACTATGGCTACACCTTC.

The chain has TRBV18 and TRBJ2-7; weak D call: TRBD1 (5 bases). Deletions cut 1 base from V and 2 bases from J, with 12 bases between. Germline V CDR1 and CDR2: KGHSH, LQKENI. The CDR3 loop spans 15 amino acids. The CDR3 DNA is TGTGCCAGCTCACCACAGGCCCAGGGCCCCTACGAGCAGTACTTC. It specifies CASSPQAQGPYEQYF.

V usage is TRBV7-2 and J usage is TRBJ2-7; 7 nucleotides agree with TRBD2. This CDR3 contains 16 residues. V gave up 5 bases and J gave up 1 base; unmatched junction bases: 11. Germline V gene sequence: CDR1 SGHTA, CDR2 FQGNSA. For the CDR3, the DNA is TGTGCCAGCAGCCTCGCACGGCGAGCGGGGTCCTACGAGCAGTACTTC. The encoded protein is CASSLARRAGSYEQYF.

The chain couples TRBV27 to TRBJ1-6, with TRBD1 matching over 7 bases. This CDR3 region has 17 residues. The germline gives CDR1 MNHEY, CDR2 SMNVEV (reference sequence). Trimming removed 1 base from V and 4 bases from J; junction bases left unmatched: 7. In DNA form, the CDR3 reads TGTGCCAGCAGTTTATTAGGGGGCCAGGGGTATAATTCACCCCTCCACTTT. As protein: CASSLLGGQGYNSPLHF.

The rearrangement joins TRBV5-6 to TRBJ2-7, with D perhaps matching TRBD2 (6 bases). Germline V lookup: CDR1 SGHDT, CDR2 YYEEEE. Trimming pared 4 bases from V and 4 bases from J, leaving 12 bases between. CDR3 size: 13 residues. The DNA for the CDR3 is TGTGCCAGCAGCGACCTAGCGACGTACGAGCAGTACTTC. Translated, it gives CASSDLATYEQYF.

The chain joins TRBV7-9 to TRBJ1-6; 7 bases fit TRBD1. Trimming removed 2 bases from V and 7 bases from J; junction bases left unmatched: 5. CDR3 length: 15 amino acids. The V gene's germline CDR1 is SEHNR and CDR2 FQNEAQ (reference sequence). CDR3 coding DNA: TGTGCCAGCAGCTTAACAGGGGCAATAAATTCACCCCTCCACTTT. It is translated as CASSLTGAINSPLHF.

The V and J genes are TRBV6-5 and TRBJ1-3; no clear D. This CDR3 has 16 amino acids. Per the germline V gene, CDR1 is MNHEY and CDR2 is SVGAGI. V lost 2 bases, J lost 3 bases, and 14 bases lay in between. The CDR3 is CASSYGGGDGGNTIYF. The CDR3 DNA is TGTGCCAGCAGTTACGGCGGAGGCGACGGTGGAAACACCATATATTTT.

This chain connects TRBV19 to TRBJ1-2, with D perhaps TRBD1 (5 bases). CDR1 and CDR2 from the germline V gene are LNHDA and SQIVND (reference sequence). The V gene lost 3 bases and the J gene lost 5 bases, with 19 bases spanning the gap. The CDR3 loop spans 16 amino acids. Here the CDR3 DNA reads TGTGCCAGTAGTATGATAGCGGCGCTTGGGGCTTATGGCTACACCTTC. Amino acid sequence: CASSMIAALGAYGYTF.

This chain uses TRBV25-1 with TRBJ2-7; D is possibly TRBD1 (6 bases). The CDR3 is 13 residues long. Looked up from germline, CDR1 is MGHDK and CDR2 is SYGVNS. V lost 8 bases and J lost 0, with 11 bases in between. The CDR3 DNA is TGTGCCAGCGCCCAGACAGGCTCCTACGAGCAGTACTTC. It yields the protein CASAQTGSYEQYF.

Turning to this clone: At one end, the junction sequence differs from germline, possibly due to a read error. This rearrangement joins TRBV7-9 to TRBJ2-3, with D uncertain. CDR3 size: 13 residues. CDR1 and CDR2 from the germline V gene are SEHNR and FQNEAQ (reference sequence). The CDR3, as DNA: TGTGCCAGCAGCCCCCGGAACACATATACGCAGTATTTT. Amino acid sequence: CASSPRNTYTQYF.